The clone carrying this T cell receptor beta chain was detected many times. Its target is not known. The data were obtained in a study of T cells in Graves' hyperthyroidism and ophthalmopathy. Overall study findings and caveats: Ophthalmopathy was told apart from stable hyperthyroidism by a 13 V-J model.

Amplified TCR beta CDR3 regions came from RNA transcripts. HTBI primers drove first-round RT-PCR of the TCR CDR3. TCRdb re-called the multiplex PCR reads through MiXCR, storing one row per CDR3 protein. The sample lists approximately 400,000 distinct CDR3 sequences; 20% to 25% were seen once. The source is a man aged 50-60 years with Graves' hyperthyroidism. Sequenced sample: blood.

The CDR3 sequence is CASSSSGRKVDTQYF. In DNA form, the CDR3 reads TGTGCCAGCAGCTCTAGCGGGAGAAAGGTAGATACGCAGTATTTT. The chain uses TRBV7-3 and TRBJ2-3; 10 positions match TRBD2. V lost 4 bases to trimming and J lost 5 bases; unmatched junction nucleotides: 6. Germline V gene data show CDR1 as SGHTA and CDR2 as FQGTGA. CDR3 length: 15 residues.